This T cell receptor (beta chain) comes out of a study of OX40 agonist ivuxolimab in advanced cancers. Turning to the study itself: Patients were given ivuxolimab, an antibody that agonizes OX40 (CD134). Those treated in dose escalation had hepatocellular carcinoma, melanoma, renal cell cancer or head and neck cancer. A male proportion of about 84% was recorded, with mean age approximately 60 years and range 23 to 79. Study-level results: Circulating CD4+ and CD8+ T cells showed clonal expansion by week 6 at 0.1 to 3.0 mg/kg.

The repertoire was sequenced with immunoSEQ multiplex PCR; TCRdb's copy has only in-frame clones and lacks some. The table lists roughly 58,000 clones, roughly 80% of them singletons. Germline lookup yields CDR1 LGHNA and CDR2 YSLEER. The V end was cut by 0 bases, the J end by 0 bases, with 12 bases between. CDR3 size: 18 residues. Turning to this clone: The antigen remains undetermined.

This sequence originates from an adult with an advanced solid tumor such as melanoma, head and neck, liver or kidney cancer. The chain employs TRBV4-3 and TRBJ1-6; D remains unclear. The source was CD4+ or CD8+ T cells sorted from blood, collected in a trial of the OX40 agonist ivuxolimab. The CDR3 region is CASSQDSTWFSYNSPLHF. CDR3 nucleotides: TGCGCCAGCAGCCAAGATTCTACTTGGTTCTCCTATAATTCACCCCTCCACTTT.